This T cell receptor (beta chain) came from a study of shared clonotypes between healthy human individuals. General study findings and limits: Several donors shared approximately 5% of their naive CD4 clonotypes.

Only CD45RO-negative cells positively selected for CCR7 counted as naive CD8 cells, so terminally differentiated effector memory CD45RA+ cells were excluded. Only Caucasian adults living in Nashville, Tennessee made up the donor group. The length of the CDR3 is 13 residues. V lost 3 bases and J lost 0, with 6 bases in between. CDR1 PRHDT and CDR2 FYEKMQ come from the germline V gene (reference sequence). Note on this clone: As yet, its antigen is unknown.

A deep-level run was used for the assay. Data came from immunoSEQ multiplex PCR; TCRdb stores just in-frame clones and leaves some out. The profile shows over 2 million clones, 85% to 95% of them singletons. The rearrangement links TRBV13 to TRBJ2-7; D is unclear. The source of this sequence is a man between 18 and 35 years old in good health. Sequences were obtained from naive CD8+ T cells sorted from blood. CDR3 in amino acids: CASSLFSSYEQYF. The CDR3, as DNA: TGTGCCAGCAGCTTGTTTAGCTCCTACGAGCAGTACTTC. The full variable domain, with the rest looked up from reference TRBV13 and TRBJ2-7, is AAGVIQSPRHLIKEKRETATLKCYPIPRHDTVYWYQQGPGQDPQFLISFYEKMQSDKGSIPDRFSAQQFSDYHSELNMSSLELGDSALYFCASSLFSSYEQYFGPGTRLTVT.